This T cell receptor (beta chain) comes out of a study of T-cell reconstitution after alpha-beta-depleted transplantation in children. Study findings and constraints: Newly made T cells mostly supplied T-cell counts and diversity one year after transplant. Alpha-beta T cells about two months after transplant reportedly derived from several hundred expanded graft clones.

Preparation of the TCRbeta library involved a method that used unique molecular identifiers. One entry per CDR3 protein, called by TCRdb with MiXCR from the PCR reads. The table has 500,000 or so distinct CDR3 sequences, over 10% seen once. The CDR3 has 16 amino acids. V dropped 0 bases and J dropped 3; count of bases not matched to a gene: 2. The germline CDR1 and CDR2 sequences are SGHVS and FQNEAQ. On this clonotype: Its antigen is not known.

This sequence joins TRBV7-8 and TRBJ2-7; 13 bases agree with TRBD2. The sample here was PBMCs, mostly from graft donor cells, taken 180 days after TCRalphabeta/CD19-depleted stem cell transplant. The sequence was obtained from a female patient aged 2-15 years who had a stem cell transplant for aplastic anemia, so the T cells may come from the graft donor. The CDR3: CASSLARTSGSYEQYF. For the CDR3, the DNA is TGTGCCAGCAGCTTAGCCCGGACTAGCGGGAGCTACGAGCAGTACTTC. The whole variable domain, filled in from reference TRBV7-8 and TRBJ2-7, reads GAGVSQSPRYKVAKRGQDVALRCDPISGHVSLFWYQQALGQGPEFLTYFQNEAQLDKSGLPSDRFFAERPEGSVSTLKIQRTQQEDSAVYLCASSLARTSGSYEQYFGPGTRLTVT.